The entry that follows covers one T cell receptor (beta chain) sequence. Data came from immunoSEQ multiplex PCR; TCRdb stores just in-frame clones and leaves some out. There are roughly 120,000 clones in the sample; roughly 90% occur only once, and 1.5% to 1.9% lies in the top ten. The CDR3 extends over 16 amino acids. V lost 5 bases and J lost 4, with 20 bases in between. Germline CDR1 is SEHNR and CDR2 is FQNEAQ (reference sequence). The data belong to a study of T cell changes during pregnancy in multiple sclerosis. The V gene is TRBV7-9, the J gene TRBJ2-5; a weak D match, TRBD1 (6 bases). This clonotype was sampled from a female donor with multiple sclerosis, enrolled in a pregnancy study. Sequences were derived from peripheral blood, sampled in the third trimester of pregnancy. The CDR3 nucleotides read TGTGCCAGCAGCCAAGAGCCGGGACACCCCCGAGAGACCCAGTACTTC. This codes for CASSQEPGHPRETQYF.